The subject of this entry is one T cell receptor beta chain. These data belong to a study of T cell responses to AZD1222 COVID-19 vaccine. The repertoire was sequenced with immunoSEQ multiplex PCR; TCRdb's copy has only in-frame clones and lacks some. The data contain about 84,000 clones, approximately 85% of them singletons. This TCR was recovered from an adult who received the AZD1222 COVID-19 vaccine. Here the sequenced sample was peripheral blood, taken 28 days after the second AZD1222 dose.

The CDR3 spells CASSPQASGANVLTF. DNA for the CDR3: TGTGCCAGCAGCCCACAGGCCTCTGGGGCCAACGTCCTGACTTTC. The V gene is TRBV27, the J gene TRBJ2-6; a weak D match, TRBD1 (5 bases). Between the trimmed V and J ends, which lost 6 bases and 0 bases, there was a span of 9 bases. Germline-derived CDR1 and CDR2 are MNHEY and SMNVEV (reference sequence). The CDR3 runs 15 residues.